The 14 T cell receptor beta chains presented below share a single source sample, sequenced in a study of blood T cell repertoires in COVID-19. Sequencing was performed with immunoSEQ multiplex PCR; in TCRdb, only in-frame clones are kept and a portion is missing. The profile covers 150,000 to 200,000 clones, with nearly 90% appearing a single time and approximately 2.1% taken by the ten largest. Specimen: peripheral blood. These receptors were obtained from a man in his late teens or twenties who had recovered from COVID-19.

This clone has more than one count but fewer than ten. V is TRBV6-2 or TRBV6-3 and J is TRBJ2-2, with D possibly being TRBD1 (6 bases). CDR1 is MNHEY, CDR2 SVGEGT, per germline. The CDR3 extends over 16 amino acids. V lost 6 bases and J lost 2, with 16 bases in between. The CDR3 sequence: CASSPDRKLNTGELFF. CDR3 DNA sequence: TGTGCCAGCAGCCCCGACAGGAAGCTTAACACCGGGGAGCTGTTTTTT.

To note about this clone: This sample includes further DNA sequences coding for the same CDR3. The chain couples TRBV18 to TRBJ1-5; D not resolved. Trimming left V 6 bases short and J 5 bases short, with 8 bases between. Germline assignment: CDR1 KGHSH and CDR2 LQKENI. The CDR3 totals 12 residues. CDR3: CASSPGDQPQHF. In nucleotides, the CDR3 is TGTGCCAGCTCCCCCGGGGATCAGCCCCAGCATTTT.

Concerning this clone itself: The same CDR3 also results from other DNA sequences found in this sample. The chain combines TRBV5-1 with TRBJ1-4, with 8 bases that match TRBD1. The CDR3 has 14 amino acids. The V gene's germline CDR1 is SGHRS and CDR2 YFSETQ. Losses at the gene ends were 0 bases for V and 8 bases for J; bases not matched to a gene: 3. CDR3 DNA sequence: TGCGCCAGCAGCTTGGACAGGGGGGGAGAAAAACTGTTTTTT. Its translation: CASSLDRGGEKLFF.

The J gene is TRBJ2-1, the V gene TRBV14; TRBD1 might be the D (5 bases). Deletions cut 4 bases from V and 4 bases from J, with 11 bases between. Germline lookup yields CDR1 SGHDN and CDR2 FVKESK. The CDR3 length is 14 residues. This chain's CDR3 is CASSPSQAYNEQFF. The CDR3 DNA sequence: TGTGCCAGCAGCCCCTCACAGGCATACAATGAGCAGTTCTTC.

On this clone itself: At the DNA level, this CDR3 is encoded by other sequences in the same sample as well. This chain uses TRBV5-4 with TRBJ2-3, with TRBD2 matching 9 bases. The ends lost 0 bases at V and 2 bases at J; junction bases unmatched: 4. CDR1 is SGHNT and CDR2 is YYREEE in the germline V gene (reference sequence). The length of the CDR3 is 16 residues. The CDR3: CASSLGLAASTDTQYF. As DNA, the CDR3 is TGTGCCAGCAGCTTGGGACTAGCGGCCTCCACAGATACGCAGTATTTT.

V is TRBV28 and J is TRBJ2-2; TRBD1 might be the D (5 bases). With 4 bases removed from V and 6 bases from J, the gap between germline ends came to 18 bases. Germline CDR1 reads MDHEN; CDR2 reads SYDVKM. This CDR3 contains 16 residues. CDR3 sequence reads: CASSSGRVFPAGELFF. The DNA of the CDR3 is TGTGCCAGCAGTTCTGGCAGGGTGTTTCCTGCCGGGGAGCTGTTTTTT.

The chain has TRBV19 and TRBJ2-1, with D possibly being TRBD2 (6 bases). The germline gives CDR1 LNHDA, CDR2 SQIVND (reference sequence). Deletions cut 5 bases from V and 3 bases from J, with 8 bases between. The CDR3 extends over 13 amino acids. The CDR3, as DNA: TGTGCCAGTAGTCCGGGACTCTACAATGAGCAGTTCTTC. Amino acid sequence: CASSPGLYNEQFF. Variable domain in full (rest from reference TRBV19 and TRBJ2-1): DGGITQSPKYLFRKEGQNVTLSCEQNLNHDAMYWYRQDPGQGLRLIYYSQIVNDFQKGDIAEGYSVSREKKESFPLTVTSAQKNPTAFYLCASSPGLYNEQFFGPGTRLTVL.

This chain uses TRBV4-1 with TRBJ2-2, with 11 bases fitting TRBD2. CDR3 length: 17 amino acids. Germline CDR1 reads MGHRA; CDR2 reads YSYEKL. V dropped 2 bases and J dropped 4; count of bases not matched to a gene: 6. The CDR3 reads CASSQHSGGAFTGELFF. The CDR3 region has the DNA TGCGCCAGCAGCCAACATAGCGGGGGGGCCTTCACCGGGGAGCTGTTTTTT.

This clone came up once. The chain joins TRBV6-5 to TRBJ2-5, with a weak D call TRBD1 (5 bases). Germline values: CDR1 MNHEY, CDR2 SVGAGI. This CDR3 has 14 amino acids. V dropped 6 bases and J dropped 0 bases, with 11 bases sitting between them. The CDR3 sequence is CASRPTEYQETQYF. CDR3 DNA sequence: TGTGCCAGCAGGCCGACAGAGTACCAAGAGACCCAGTACTTC.

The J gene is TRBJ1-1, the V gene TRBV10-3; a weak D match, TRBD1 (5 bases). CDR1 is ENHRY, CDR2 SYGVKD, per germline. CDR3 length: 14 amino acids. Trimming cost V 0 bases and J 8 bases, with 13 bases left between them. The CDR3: CAISESQGLQEAFF. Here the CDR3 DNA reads TGTGCCATCAGTGAGTCTCAGGGACTCCAAGAAGCTTTCTTT.

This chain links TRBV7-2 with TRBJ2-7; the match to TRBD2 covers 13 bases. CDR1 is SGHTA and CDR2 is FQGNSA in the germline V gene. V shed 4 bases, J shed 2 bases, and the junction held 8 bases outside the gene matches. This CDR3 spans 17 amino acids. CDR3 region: CASSSQALAGGAYEQYF. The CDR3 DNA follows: TGTGCCAGCAGCTCTCAAGCACTAGCGGGAGGGGCCTACGAGCAGTACTTC.

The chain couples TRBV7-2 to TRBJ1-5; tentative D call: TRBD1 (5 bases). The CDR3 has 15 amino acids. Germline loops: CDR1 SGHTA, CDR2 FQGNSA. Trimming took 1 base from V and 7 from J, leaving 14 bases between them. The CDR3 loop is CASSLEVGVRQPQHF. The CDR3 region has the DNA TGTGCCAGCAGCTTAGAAGTAGGGGTGAGACAGCCCCAGCATTTT.

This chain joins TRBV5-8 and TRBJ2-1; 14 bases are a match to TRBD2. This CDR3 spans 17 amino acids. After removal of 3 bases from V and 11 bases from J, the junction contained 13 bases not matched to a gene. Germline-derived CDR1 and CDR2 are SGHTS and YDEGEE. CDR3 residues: CASSSTSGRVGAIKQFF. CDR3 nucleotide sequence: TGTGCCAGCAGCTCGACTAGCGGGAGGGTCGGTGCGATAAAGCAGTTCTTC.

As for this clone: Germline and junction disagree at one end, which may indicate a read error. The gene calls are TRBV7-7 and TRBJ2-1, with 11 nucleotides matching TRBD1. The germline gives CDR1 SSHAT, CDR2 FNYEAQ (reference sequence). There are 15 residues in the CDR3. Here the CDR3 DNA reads TGTGCTAGCAGCTCCGGGACAGGGGGGTTGAATGAGCAGTTCTTC. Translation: CASSSGTGGLNEQFF.